The 18 T cell receptor beta chains in this list originate from one sample, sequenced in a study of blood T cell repertoires in COVID-19. The table came from immunoSEQ multiplex PCR; TCRdb's copy has only in-frame clones and leaves some out. This sample has 95,000 to 150,000 clones; 84% occur once, and the top ten carry approximately 3.6%. What was sequenced was PBMCs or T cells enriched from blood (not recorded which). The receptors stem from a woman aged 30 to 39 who had recovered from COVID-19.

The J gene is TRBJ2-2, the V gene TRBV6-2 or TRBV6-3, with D possibly being TRBD2 (6 bases). V was trimmed by 2 bases and J by 12 bases, leaving 13 bases between them. This CDR3 has 13 amino acids. Germline assignment: CDR1 MNHEY and CDR2 SVGEGT. CDR3 sequence: CASSYLASDKLFF. As DNA, the CDR3 is TGTGCCAGCAGTTACCTGGCTAGCGATAAGCTGTTTTTT.

The chain is built from TRBV5-6 and TRBJ1-3; 7 bases are a match to TRBD1. The CDR3 covers 14 residues. The germline gives CDR1 SGHDT, CDR2 YYEEEE. V shed 7 bases, J shed 0 bases, and the junction held 4 bases outside the gene matches. CDR3 sequence: CASGDSFSGNTIYF. The CDR3 DNA sequence: TGTGCCAGCGGGGACAGCTTCTCTGGAAACACCATATATTTT. The full variable domain, in which reference TRBV5-6 and TRBJ1-3 provide the parts outside the CDR3, is DAGVTQSPTHLIKTRGQQVTLRCSPKSGHDTVSWYQQALGQGPQFIFQYYEEEERQRGNFPDRFSGHQFPNYSSELNVNALLLGDSALYLCASGDSFSGNTIYFGEGSWLTVV.

This clone came up a few times. V is TRBV20-1 and J is TRBJ2-7; D may be TRBD2 (6 bases). The V gene's germline CDR1 is DFQATT and CDR2 SNEGSKA (reference sequence). Trimming removed 5 bases from V and 6 bases from J, with 11 bases in between. The CDR3 is 11 amino acids. CDR3 region: CSARQGLEQYF. The CDR3 DNA follows: TGCAGTGCTCGTCAGGGACTCGAGCAGTACTTC.

This chain connects TRBV7-3 to TRBJ1-2; TRBD1 matches at 7 bases. J gave up 4 bases and V 4 bases, and 9 bases lay outside the gene matches. Germline V lookup: CDR1 SGHTA, CDR2 FQGTGA. This CDR3 contains 15 residues. CDR3 protein: CASSSPLGQTYGYTF. DNA of the CDR3: TGTGCCAGCAGCTCCCCCCTGGGACAGACCTATGGCTACACCTTC.

The chain links TRBV7-2 to TRBJ1-2, with a weak D call TRBD1 (5 bases). Trimming removed 1 base at V and 2 bases at J, with 8 bases between. The CDR3 totals 14 residues. Germline V CDR1 and CDR2: SGHTA, FQGNSA. DNA of the CDR3: TGTGCCAGCAGCTTAGTGGAGGGGAACTATGGCTACACCTTC. Translated, it gives CASSLVEGNYGYTF.

V usage is TRBV19 and J usage is TRBJ1-4; 7 bases map to TRBD1. The CDR3 is made up of 15 amino acids. The germline CDR1 and CDR2 sequences are LNHDA and SQIVND (reference sequence). V lost 5 bases and J lost 2; bases outside the gene matches: 5. CDR3 region: CASSAGTATNEKLFF. The CDR3 DNA reads TGTGCCAGTAGTGCCGGGACAGCGACTAATGAAAAACTGTTTTTT.

V usage is TRBV30 and J usage is TRBJ1-1, with D possibly TRBD1 on 5 matching bases. V lost 0 bases, J lost 0 bases, and 23 bases lay in between. CDR1 is GTSNPN and CDR2 is SVGIG in the germline V gene (reference sequence). The CDR3 sequence is 19 residues long. CDR3 protein: CAWSVWGWMGEEVNTEAFF. The CDR3 DNA is TGTGCCTGGAGTGTATGGGGCTGGATGGGCGAGGAAGTGAACACTGAAGCTTTCTTT.

This clone was counted many times. The chain is built from TRBV3-1 (or the pseudogene TRBV3-2) and TRBJ2-3; 9 nucleotides match TRBD2. CDR1 is LGHDT, CDR2 YNNKEL, per germline (reference sequence). This CDR3 is 17 amino acids long. With 0 bases clipped from V and 4 bases from J, the junction kept 8 bases outside the gene matches. CDR3 region: CASSQDDRLAGPDTQYF. Written as DNA, the CDR3 is TGTGCCAGCAGCCAAGATGATAGGCTAGCGGGACCAGATACGCAGTATTTT.

The J gene is TRBJ1-4, the V gene TRBV11-2; tentative D call: TRBD1 (6 bases). CDR1 and CDR2 from the germline V gene are SGHAT and FQNNGV. This CDR3 is built from 15 residues. Trimming left V 5 bases short and J 3 bases short, with 13 bases between. The CDR3 coding sequence is TGTGCCAGCAGCCCAACAGGGCCCGCTAATGAAAAACTGTTTTTT. Its protein is CASSPTGPANEKLFF.

The V and J genes are TRBV11-2 and TRBJ2-7, with 7 bases identical to TRBD1. Germline CDR1 is SGHAT and CDR2 is FQNNGV. The CDR3 consists of 14 residues. With V trimmed by 6 bases and J by 4 bases, 9 bases remained unmatched. CDR3 nucleotides: TGTGCCAGCAGAACCGGGACAGCGCCATACGAGCAGTACTTC. This gives the protein CASRTGTAPYEQYF. Supplemented by reference TRBV11-2 and TRBJ2-7, the full variable domain reads EAGVAQSPRYKIIEKRQSVAFWCNPISGHATLYWYQQILGQGPKLLIQFQNNGVVDDSQLPKDRFSAERLKGVDSTLKIQPAKLEDSAVYLCASRTGTAPYEQYFGPGTRLTVT.

The V call is TRBV28, the J call TRBJ1-2; 7 nucleotides align to TRBD1. The CDR3 consists of 13 residues. J gave up 8 bases and V 2 bases, and 5 bases lay outside the gene matches. The V gene's germline CDR1 is MDHEN and CDR2 SYDVKM. The CDR3 bases are TGTGCCAGCAGTTTAGAGAGGGGGCGAGGCTACACCTTC. Protein sequence: CASSLERGRGYTF.

This rearrangement joins TRBV2 to TRBJ1-2, with 10 bases lining up with TRBD1. The CDR3 length is 14 residues. Germline-derived CDR1 and CDR2 are SNHLY and FYNNEI. J gave up 4 bases and V 6 bases, and 5 bases lay outside the gene matches. The CDR3 nucleotides read TGTGCCAGCAGAAAGGACAGGGGGGCCTATGGCTACACCTTC. As protein: CASRKDRGAYGYTF.

There are a few counts of this clone. CDR3 sequence (DNA): TGCGCCAGCGGGCGGGAGGGCGGCACAGATACGCAGTATTTT. It codes for CASGREGGTDTQYF. V gene TRBV10-1 combines with J gene TRBJ2-3; 9 nucleotides line up with TRBD2. V shed 8 bases and J 1 base; nucleotides not matched to a gene: 4. Per the germline V gene, CDR1 is WNHNN and CDR2 is SYGVQD (reference sequence). The CDR3 totals 14 residues.

V and J are TRBV6-1 and TRBJ2-1; 8 positions agree with TRBD1. Germline CDR1 and CDR2: MNHNS and SASEGT. Trimming removed 1 base from V and 14 bases from J; junction bases left unmatched: 7. This CDR3 comprises 13 residues. CDR3 amino acids: CASSEGQGAKEFF. The CDR3, as DNA: TGTGCCAGCAGTGAAGGCCAGGGGGCGAAGGAGTTCTTC.

The chain joins TRBV6-6 to TRBJ1-1; TRBD1 might be the D (5 bases). V gave up 4 bases and J gave up 4 bases, with 13 bases separating them. Germline loops: CDR1 MNHNY, CDR2 SVGAGI (reference sequence). The CDR3 has 14 amino acids. CDR3 coding DNA: TGTGCCAGCAGTTCGACTCAGGGAAGCACTGAAGCTTTCTTT. Protein sequence: CASSSTQGSTEAFF.

The chain combines TRBV6-5 with TRBJ2-1, with TRBD2 matching over 14 bases. The CDR3 is 15 residues long. The germline V gene has CDR1 MNHEY and CDR2 SVGAGI. The J segment lost 9 bases and the V segment lost 7 bases, leaving 8 bases of the junction unmatched. CDR3 DNA: TGTGCCAGCATTCCTCGACTAGCGGGAGGGTCTGAGCAGTTCTTC. Translation: CASIPRLAGGSEQFF.

The V and J genes are TRBV7-2 and TRBJ2-1; the D gene is possibly TRBD2 (5 bases). The ends were cut back, 4 bases at V and 4 bases at J, with 14 bases in the middle. Germline lookup yields CDR1 SGHTA and CDR2 FQGNSA. This CDR3 has 15 amino acids. The CDR3: CASSSQRNKYNEQFF. The CDR3 DNA reads as TGTGCCAGCAGCTCGCAGCGGAATAAATACAATGAGCAGTTCTTC.

The genes are TRBV6-2 or TRBV6-3 and TRBJ2-7; 11 bases agree with TRBD1. This CDR3 region has 15 residues. The V and J ends lost 6 bases and 4 bases, in that order; junction bases with no gene match: 8. The germline V gene has CDR1 MNHEY and CDR2 SVGEGT. CDR3 DNA sequence: TGTGCCAGCAGCCCCCGGACAGGGGGCGCATACGAGCAGTACTTC. Amino acid sequence: CASSPRTGGAYEQYF.